This T cell receptor beta chain was observed in a study of T cell repertoires in cytomegalovirus infection. Study background: Public TCR beta signatures provided an indication of both CMV infection and a matching HLA type. Notes on the study in general: What dominated the ex vivo response were HLA-C-restricted CMV-specific TCR beta clonotypes.

CDR1 is MNHEY, CDR2 SVGEGT, per germline. Trimming cost V 6 bases and J 6 bases; bases outside gene matches: 9. The CDR3 is made up of 15 amino acids. TCRdb reprocessed the reads via MiXCR and lists one record per CDR3 protein. The sample holds 300,000 or so distinct CDR3 sequences, 9.6% seen once. This clonotype appeared many times. Its matching antigen is unknown. The genes are TRBV6-2 or TRBV6-3 and TRBJ2-1; TRBD2 matches at 9 bases. Sequencing was done on a sample of PBMCs. The TCR originated in a human donor in good health (CMV status not recorded). Some clones in this sample may be carry-over from other donors' samples. The CDR3 region has the DNA TGTGCCAGCAGAGAGCGGGGGGCTGGTTCCAATGAGCAGTTCTTC. The encoded protein is CASRERGAGSNEQFF.